This T cell receptor beta chain was sequenced during a study of T cells after yellow fever vaccination. Findings of the study overall: Detected again after the booster were most primary-vaccination clones, at nearly 97% CD4 and about 89% CD8. Just a small share of clonotypes turned up in the CD4 compartment as well as the CD8 compartment.

Germline V gives CDR1 SGHTA, CDR2 FQGNSA. The length of the CDR3 is 15 residues. V gave up 2 bases and J gave up 3 bases, with 11 bases separating them. A word on this clonotype: No antigen is known for it.

The study made its TCR cDNA through 5'RACE template switching. That step introduced a universal primer site along with UMIs. MiXCR was run by TCRdb on the 5' RACE reads, yielding one entry per CDR3 protein. The sample carries hundreds of thousands of distinct CDR3 sequences, about 12% recorded once. This chain uses TRBV7-2 with TRBJ2-1, with D perhaps TRBD2 (5 bases). This specimen consisted of PBMCs, obtained on the day of the yellow fever booster vaccination. This receptor was obtained from a man aged 25-40 years who received the YFV17D yellow fever vaccine. The CDR3 DNA reads as TGTGCCAGCAGCTTAATGGCGGGTAACTACAATGAGCAGTTCTTC. It specifies CASSLMAGNYNEQFF.